The clone carrying this T cell receptor (beta chain) came up once. The target antigen is unknown. The data originate from a study of shared clonotypes between healthy human individuals. The germline CDR1 and CDR2 sequences are SQVTM and ANQGSEA. V dropped 4 bases and J dropped 5; count of bases not matched to a gene: 6. CDR3 length: 13 amino acids. The study, taken as a whole, reports: The naive CD4 repertoires of a few donors were compared, and roughly 5% of clonotypes were shared.

Using immunoSEQ multiplex PCR, the repertoire was profiled, and TCRdb retains in-frame clones only, with some absent. The sample includes about 610,000 clones, around 97% of them seen just once. The TCR was taken from a woman in her 30s in good health. The sequenced sample consisted of naive CD4+ T cells sorted from blood. Subset reported: CD45RA+ positively selected. This chain uses TRBV29-1 with TRBJ2-5; 8 positions match TRBD2. CDR3: CSVAAGGAETQYF. The DNA for the CDR3 is TGCAGCGTTGCGGCGGGAGGTGCGGAGACCCAGTACTTC.